The source of this TCR beta chain is a study of blood T cell repertoires in COVID-19. Study in general: Donors in the United States, Italy and Spain gave samples during acute or convalescent COVID-19. PBMCs, B-cell-depleted T cells, or T cells were the source of the cDNA or gDNA that made up the material.

This CDR3 contains 19 residues. Germline CDR1 reads LNHNV; CDR2 reads YYDKDF (reference sequence). The ends lost 4 bases at V and 6 bases at J; junction bases unmatched: 16. Authors' analysis steps: Amplifying reference gene primers gave estimates of nucleated cell counts. TCRdb's copy holds only in-frame clones and misses some; the assay was immunoSEQ multiplex PCR. The D gene and trimming were derived from the DNA, and the V and J assignments and clone size from that table. This sample has approximately 89,000 clones; 80% occur once, and the top ten carry approximately 21%. V usage is TRBV15 and J usage is TRBJ2-2, with 11 positions matching TRBD1. Sequenced input: peripheral blood. This clonotype originated in a woman older than 75 with acute or convalescent COVID-19. CDR3 DNA sequence: TGTGCCACCAGCACCCTTGGACAGGGGGCCCCCAAACTGGCCGGGGAGCTGTTTTTT. Its protein product is CATSTLGQGAPKLAGELFF. Based on the CDR3 plus reference TRBV15 and TRBJ2-2, the full variable domain is DAMVIQNPRYQVTQFGKPVTLSCSQTLNHNVMYWYQQKSSQAPKLLFHYYDKDFNNEADTPDNFQSRRPNTSFCFLDIRSPGLGDTAMYLCATSTLGQGAPKLAGELFFGEGSRLTVL.